These 17 T cell receptor beta chains originate from one sample sequenced in a study of blood T cell repertoires in COVID-19. Clones were sequenced by immunoSEQ multiplex PCR, and TCRdb holds only the in-frame ones, with some missing. The table has approximately 260,000 clones, around 87% seen once; the top ten hold 2.1%. Sequenced sample: peripheral blood. The origin of the receptors is a woman aged 55-70 years with COVID-19, enrolled during active disease.

This clone showed up just once. The rearrangement joins TRBV28 to TRBJ1-6; weak D call: TRBD1 (5 bases). The CDR3 is 16 residues long. The germline gives CDR1 MDHEN, CDR2 SYDVKM. V was shortened by 7 bases and J by 6 bases, with 19 bases between the two germline ends. The CDR3 sequence is CASTLTASNGNSPLHF. The CDR3 DNA reads as TGTGCCAGCACCTTGACAGCCTCCAATGGTAATTCACCCCTCCACTTT.

This clone was found a few times. The chain has TRBV10-3 and TRBJ1-5; TRBD1 matches 7 bases. Per the germline V gene, CDR1 is ENHRY and CDR2 is SYGVKD. J lost 7 bases, V lost 6 bases, and 6 bases had no gene match. This CDR3 spans 13 amino acids. CDR3 sequence reads: CAISGTAEQPQHF. The CDR3 region has the DNA TGTGCCATCAGCGGGACAGCCGAGCAGCCCCAGCATTTT.

This chain connects TRBV25-1 to TRBJ1-3; 8 bases are a match to TRBD1. This CDR3 spans 17 amino acids. Trimming at V came to 3 bases and at J to 0 bases, leaving 7 bases not matched to a gene. Per the germline V gene, CDR1 is MGHDK and CDR2 is SYGVNS. For the CDR3, the DNA is TGTGCCAGCAGTGATTCCTGGACAGGGACCTCTGGAAACACCATATATTTT. Translation gives CASSDSWTGTSGNTIYF.

The genes are TRBV7-3 and TRBJ2-5, with D perhaps TRBD2 (6 bases). The length of the CDR3 is 15 residues. Per the germline V gene, CDR1 is SGHTA and CDR2 is FQGTGA. V was trimmed by 3 bases and J by 3 bases, leaving 14 bases between them. The CDR3 is CASSLGGLVKETQYF. The CDR3 DNA is TGTGCCAGCAGCTTGGGGGGACTCGTAAAAGAGACCCAGTACTTC.

The chain uses TRBV7-8 and TRBJ1-2; D unresolved. The CDR3 length is 11 residues. The germline V and J ends were trimmed by 5 bases and 8 bases, with 9 bases remaining between them. CDR1 SGHVS and CDR2 FQNEAQ come from the germline V gene. CDR3 DNA sequence: TGTGCCAGCAGCCCGGGGAGCGGCTACACCTTC. Translation: CASSPGSGYTF.

Note on this clone: Other DNA sequences in this specimen translate into the identical CDR3. The chain uses TRBV12-3 or TRBV12-4 and TRBJ1-5, with 7 bases aligning to TRBD1. The CDR3 contains 13 residues. The trim removed 4 bases at V and 4 bases at J, leaving 1 base unmatched. Here the CDR3 reads CASSSQGNQPQHF. CDR3 nucleotides: TGTGCCAGCAGTTCACAGGGGAATCAGCCCCAGCATTTT.

This rearrangement joins TRBV7-3 to TRBJ2-1; 13 bases fit TRBD2. The J segment lost 7 bases and the V segment lost 4 bases, leaving 10 bases of the junction unmatched. CDR1 and CDR2 (germline): SGHTA, FQGTGA. The CDR3 has 17 residues. The CDR3 region has the DNA TGTGCCAGCAGCTCACCGGGACTAGCGGGGCGTGAGAATGAGCAGTTCTTC. Amino acids: CASSSPGLAGRENEQFF.

The rearrangement joins TRBV10-3 to TRBJ1-5, with D possibly being TRBD1 (5 bases). This CDR3 is 14 amino acids long. Germline V gene data show CDR1 as ENHRY and CDR2 as SYGVKD. Trimming took 8 bases from V and 0 from J, leaving 11 bases between them. The CDR3 reads CAIGGTASNQPQHF. The DNA of the CDR3 is TGTGCCATCGGGGGGACCGCTAGCAATCAGCCCCAGCATTTT.

The V gene is TRBV13, the J gene TRBJ2-7; 7 nucleotides agree with TRBD2. The V segment lost 1 base and the J segment 4 bases; nucleotides outside the gene matches: 7. CDR1 is PRHDT, CDR2 FYEKMQ, per germline (reference sequence). There are 15 residues in the CDR3. The CDR3 DNA reads as TGTGCCAGCAGCTTAGCCGTCGGACTAGGGTACGAGCAGTACTTC. Protein product: CASSLAVGLGYEQYF.

The chain has TRBV19 and TRBJ2-5; the match to TRBD2 covers 10 bases. Germline trimming cut 4 bases from V and 3 bases from J; bases unmatched to any gene: 5. Germline CDR1 reads LNHDA; CDR2 reads SQIVND (reference sequence). This CDR3 has 15 residues. The CDR3 DNA sequence: TGTGCCAGTAGTAATCAGCGGGGGGGCAAAGAGACCCAGTACTTC. This sequence encodes CASSNQRGGKETQYF.

This clone was counted a single time. This chain links TRBV5-4 with TRBJ2-3, with D possibly being TRBD1 (5 bases). CDR1 and CDR2 (germline): SGHNT, YYREEE (reference sequence). CDR3 length equals 14 residues. Trimming removed 3 bases at V and 2 bases at J, with 10 bases between. CDR3 nucleotide sequence: TGTGCCAGCAGCTCAGGACAAGACACAGATACGCAGTATTTT. It translates to CASSSGQDTDTQYF.

This chain uses TRBV27 with TRBJ1-5; TRBD1 matches at 7 bases. The CDR3 consists of 15 residues. The V and J ends lost 1 base and 4 bases, in that order; junction bases with no gene match: 4. Germline CDR1 is MNHEY and CDR2 is SMNVEV (reference sequence). This CDR3 is CASSLWAGGNQPQHF. CDR3 nucleotide sequence: TGTGCCAGCAGTTTATGGGCAGGGGGTAATCAGCCCCAGCATTTT.

The chain is built from TRBV5-1 and TRBJ1-1; 10 bases map to TRBD1. This CDR3 is 17 amino acids long. V dropped 2 bases and J dropped 0; count of bases not matched to a gene: 7. Germline V gives CDR1 SGHRS, CDR2 YFSETQ. CDR3 coding DNA: TGCGCCAGCAGCTTTGGGACAGGGGTTTCTTTGAACACTGAAGCTTTCTTT. Its protein is CASSFGTGVSLNTEAFF. Looking up the rest from reference TRBV5-1 and TRBJ1-1 gives the full variable domain: KAGVTQTPRYLIKTRGQQVTLSCSPISGHRSVSWYQQTPGQGLQFLFEYFSETQRNKGNFPGRFSGRQFSNSRSEMNVSTLELGDSALYLCASSFGTGVSLNTEAFFGQGTRLTVV.

The rearrangement uses TRBV18 and TRBJ1-5; no reliable D call. The V and J ends lost 3 bases and 11 bases respectively, with 14 bases between them. The V gene's germline CDR1 is KGHSH and CDR2 LQKENI. This CDR3 is 13 amino acids long. The CDR3 loop reads CASSPLSAEAQHF. The CDR3 nucleotides are TGTGCCAGCTCACCCCTCTCCGCAGAGGCCCAGCATTTT.

The chain has TRBV20-1 and TRBJ1-4; a weak D match, TRBD1 (6 bases). The germline V gene encodes CDR1 DFQATT and CDR2 SNEGSKA (reference sequence). The CDR3 length is 11 residues. Trimming pared 2 bases from V and 8 bases from J, leaving 6 bases between. CDR3 sequence (DNA): TGCAGTGCTAGAAGGGGGGAAAAACTGTTTTTT. Its protein is CSARRGEKLFF.

This clone was seen more than once but under ten times. The chain recombines TRBV19 with TRBJ1-1; TRBD1 matches at 8 bases. Germline CDR1 and CDR2: LNHDA and SQIVND (reference sequence). V lost 6 bases to trimming and J lost 11 bases; unmatched junction nucleotides: 11. CDR3 size: 13 residues. This CDR3 is CASSGQGGQQAFF. In DNA form, the CDR3 reads TGTGCCAGTAGCGGACAGGGAGGCCAGCAGGCTTTCTTT.

This clone was found a few times. V usage is TRBV7-2 and J usage is TRBJ1-3; tentatively, D is TRBD1 (5 bases). V was trimmed by 2 bases and J by 0 bases, leaving 8 bases between them. Looked up from germline, CDR1 is SGHTA and CDR2 is FQGNSA. The CDR3 is 15 residues long. This CDR3 is CASSLSRASGNTIYF. The CDR3 bases are TGTGCCAGCAGCTTATCCAGGGCCTCTGGAAACACCATATATTTT.